Detailed here is one T cell receptor beta chain. Its specificity is unknown. MiXCR, run by TCRdb on the reads, gives a single entry per CDR3 protein. This sample has 97,000 or so distinct CDR3 sequences; more than 15% occur once, and the top ten carry around 8.5%. V shed 2 bases and J shed 6 bases, with 11 bases lying between them. The CDR3 is 13 amino acids. Germline CDR1 MDHEN, CDR2 SYDVKM. This specimen belongs to a study of T cell repertoires in cytomegalovirus infection. For the study at large: From public TCR beta signatures came an indication of both CMV infection and matching HLA type. Study observations and caveats: People with CMV and the relevant HLA were identified by cumulative public TCR beta family frequency. CMV-specific HLA-C-restricted TCR beta clonotypes dominated the ex vivo response.

The chain has TRBV28 and TRBJ2-7; D possibly corresponds to TRBD1 (6 bases). Material: PBMCs. The receptor was isolated from a human donor in good health (CMV status not recorded). Some clones in this sample may be carry-over from other donors' samples. For the CDR3, the DNA is TGTGCCAGCAGTTTAAGCAAGGGGGTCGAGCAGTACTTC. Translated: CASSLSKGVEQYF.